This T cell receptor (beta chain) was recovered during a study of T-cell reconstitution after alpha-beta-depleted transplantation in children. Unique molecular identifiers were incorporated during preparation of the TCRbeta library. From the PCR reads, TCRdb called clonotypes with MiXCR, one entry per CDR3 protein. Counted here are some 200,000 distinct CDR3 sequences, approximately 15% occurring once; the ten biggest clones make up 13%. In this sample, this clonotype turned up a few times. Germline values: CDR1 MNHEY, CDR2 SMNVEV (reference sequence). Losses at the gene ends were 2 bases for V and 1 base for J; bases not matched to a gene: 7. This CDR3 region has 16 residues.

V usage is TRBV27 and J usage is TRBJ2-7; 8 bases are a match to TRBD2. Here the sequenced sample was PBMCs from the stem cell graft donor, taken from the stem cell graft. This clonotype originated in a human donor who donated a stem cell graft to a child with acute lymphoblastic leukemia. CDR3 nucleotides: TGTGCCAGCAGTTTACGGAGTAGCGGGACATCCTACGAGCAGTACTTC. Residues: CASSLRSSGTSYEQYF.